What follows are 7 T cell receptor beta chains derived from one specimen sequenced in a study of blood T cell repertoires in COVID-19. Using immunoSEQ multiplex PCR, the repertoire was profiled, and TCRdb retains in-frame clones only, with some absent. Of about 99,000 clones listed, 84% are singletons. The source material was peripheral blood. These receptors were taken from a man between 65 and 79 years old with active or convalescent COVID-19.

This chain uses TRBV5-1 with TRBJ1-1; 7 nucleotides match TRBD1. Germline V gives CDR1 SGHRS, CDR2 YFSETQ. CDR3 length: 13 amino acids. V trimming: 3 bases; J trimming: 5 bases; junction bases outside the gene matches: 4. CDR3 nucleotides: TGCGCCAGCAGCTCCCTACAGGGGACTGAAGCTTTCTTT. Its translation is CASSSLQGTEAFF.

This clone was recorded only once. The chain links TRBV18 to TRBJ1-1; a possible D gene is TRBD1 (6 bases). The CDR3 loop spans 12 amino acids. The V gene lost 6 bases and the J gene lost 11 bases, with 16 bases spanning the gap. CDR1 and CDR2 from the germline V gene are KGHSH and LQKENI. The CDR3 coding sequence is TGTGCCAGCTCCCCGGGGAAGGGGGACGCTTTCTTT. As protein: CASSPGKGDAFF. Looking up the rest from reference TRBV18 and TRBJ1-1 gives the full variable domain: NAGVMQNPRHLVRRRGQEARLRCSPMKGHSHVYWYRQLPEEGLKFMVYLQKENIIDESGMPKERFSAEFPKEGPSILRIQQVVRGDSAAYFCASSPGKGDAFFGQGTRLTVV.

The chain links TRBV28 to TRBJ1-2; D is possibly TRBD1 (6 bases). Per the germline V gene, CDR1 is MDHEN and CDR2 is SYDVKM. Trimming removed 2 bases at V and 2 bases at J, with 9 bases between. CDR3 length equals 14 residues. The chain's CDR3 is CASSLGGANYGYTF. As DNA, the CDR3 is TGTGCCAGCAGTTTAGGGGGCGCGAACTATGGCTACACCTTC.

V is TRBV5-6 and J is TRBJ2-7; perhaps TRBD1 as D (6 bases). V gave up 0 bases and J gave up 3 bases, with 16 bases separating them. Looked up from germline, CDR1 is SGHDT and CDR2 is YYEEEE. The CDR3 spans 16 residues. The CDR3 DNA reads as TGTGCCAGCAGCTTGGAGCAGGGGCCAGGTATCTACGAGCAGTACTTC. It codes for CASSLEQGPGIYEQYF.

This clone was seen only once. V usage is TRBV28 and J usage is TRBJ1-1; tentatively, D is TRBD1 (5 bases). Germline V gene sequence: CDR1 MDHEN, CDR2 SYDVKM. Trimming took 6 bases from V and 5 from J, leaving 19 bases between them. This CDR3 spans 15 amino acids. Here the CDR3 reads CASRLDRGRVTEAFF. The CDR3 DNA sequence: TGTGCCAGCAGACTTGATCGCGGCAGGGTGACTGAAGCTTTCTTT.

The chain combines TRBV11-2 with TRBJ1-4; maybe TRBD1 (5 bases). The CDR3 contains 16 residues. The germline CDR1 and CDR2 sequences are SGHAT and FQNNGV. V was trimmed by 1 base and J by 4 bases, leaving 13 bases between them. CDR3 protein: CASSLVLGRLNEKLFF. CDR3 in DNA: TGTGCCAGCAGCTTAGTCCTGGGGCGGCTTAATGAAAAACTGTTTTTT.

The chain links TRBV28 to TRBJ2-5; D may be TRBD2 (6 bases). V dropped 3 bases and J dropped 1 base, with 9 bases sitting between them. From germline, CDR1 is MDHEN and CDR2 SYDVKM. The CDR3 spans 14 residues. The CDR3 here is CASSLVGGQETQYF. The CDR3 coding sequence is TGTGCCAGCAGTTTGGTCGGGGGCCAAGAGACCCAGTACTTC.